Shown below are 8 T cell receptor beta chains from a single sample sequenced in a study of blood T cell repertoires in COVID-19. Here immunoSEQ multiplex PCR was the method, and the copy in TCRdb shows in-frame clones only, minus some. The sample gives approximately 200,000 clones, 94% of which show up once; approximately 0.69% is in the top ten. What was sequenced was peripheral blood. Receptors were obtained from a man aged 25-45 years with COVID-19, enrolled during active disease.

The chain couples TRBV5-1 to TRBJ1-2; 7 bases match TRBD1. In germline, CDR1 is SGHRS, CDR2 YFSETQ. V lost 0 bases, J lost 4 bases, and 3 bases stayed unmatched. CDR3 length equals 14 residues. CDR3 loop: CASSLGDSLYGYTF. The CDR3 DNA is TGCGCCAGCAGCTTGGGGGACAGCCTCTATGGCTACACCTTC.

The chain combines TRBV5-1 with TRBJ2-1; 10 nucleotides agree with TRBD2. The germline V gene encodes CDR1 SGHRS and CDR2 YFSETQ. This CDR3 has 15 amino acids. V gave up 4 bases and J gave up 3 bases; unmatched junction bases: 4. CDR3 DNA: TGCGCCAGCAGCCTGAGCGGGGGGGACTACAATGAGCAGTTCTTC. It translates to CASSLSGGDYNEQFF. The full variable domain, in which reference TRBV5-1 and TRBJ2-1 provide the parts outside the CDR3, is KAGVTQTPRYLIKTRGQQVTLSCSPISGHRSVSWYQQTPGQGLQFLFEYFSETQRNKGNFPGRFSGRQFSNSRSEMNVSTLELGDSALYLCASSLSGGDYNEQFFGPGTRLTVL.

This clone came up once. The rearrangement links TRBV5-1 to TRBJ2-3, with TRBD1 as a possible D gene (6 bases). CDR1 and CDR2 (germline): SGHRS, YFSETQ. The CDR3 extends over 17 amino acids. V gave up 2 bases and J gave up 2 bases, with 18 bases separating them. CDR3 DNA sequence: TGCGCCAGCAGCTTAAAACAGGGTACCACCGTCACAGATACGCAGTATTTT. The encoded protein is CASSLKQGTTVTDTQYF.

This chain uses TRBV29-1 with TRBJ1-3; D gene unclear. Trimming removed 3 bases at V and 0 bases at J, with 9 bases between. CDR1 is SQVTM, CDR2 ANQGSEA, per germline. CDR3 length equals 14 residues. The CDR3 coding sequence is TGCAGCGTTGATAGGCGGAGCTCTGGAAACACCATATATTTT. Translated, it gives CSVDRRSSGNTIYF.

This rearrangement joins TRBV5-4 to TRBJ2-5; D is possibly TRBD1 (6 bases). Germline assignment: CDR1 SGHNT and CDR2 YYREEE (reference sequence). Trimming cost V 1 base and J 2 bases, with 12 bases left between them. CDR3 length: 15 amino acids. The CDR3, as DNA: TGTGCCAGCAGCTTGACAGGGAGTCGGCAAGAGACCCAGTACTTC. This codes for CASSLTGSRQETQYF.

CDR3 protein: CASSKGGPETQYF. The CDR3 DNA is TGTGCCAGCAGTAAAGGGGGTCCGGAGACCCAGTACTTC. This chain connects TRBV12-3 or TRBV12-4 to TRBJ2-5; D might be TRBD1 (6 bases). The V end lost 5 bases, the J end lost 5 bases, and 12 bases lay between the germline ends. This CDR3 is 13 amino acids long.

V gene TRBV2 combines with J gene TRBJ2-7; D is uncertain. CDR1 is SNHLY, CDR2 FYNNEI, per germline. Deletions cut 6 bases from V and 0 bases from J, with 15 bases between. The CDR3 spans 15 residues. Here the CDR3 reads CASRVTPLSSYEQYF. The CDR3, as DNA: TGTGCCAGCAGAGTGACACCTTTGAGCTCCTACGAGCAGTACTTC.

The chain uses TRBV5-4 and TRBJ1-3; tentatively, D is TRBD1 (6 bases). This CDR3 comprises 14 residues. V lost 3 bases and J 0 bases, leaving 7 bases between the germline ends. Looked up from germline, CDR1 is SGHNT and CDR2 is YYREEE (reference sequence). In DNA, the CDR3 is TGTGCCAGCAGCTCGACAGGCTCTGGAAACACCATATATTTT. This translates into CASSSTGSGNTIYF.